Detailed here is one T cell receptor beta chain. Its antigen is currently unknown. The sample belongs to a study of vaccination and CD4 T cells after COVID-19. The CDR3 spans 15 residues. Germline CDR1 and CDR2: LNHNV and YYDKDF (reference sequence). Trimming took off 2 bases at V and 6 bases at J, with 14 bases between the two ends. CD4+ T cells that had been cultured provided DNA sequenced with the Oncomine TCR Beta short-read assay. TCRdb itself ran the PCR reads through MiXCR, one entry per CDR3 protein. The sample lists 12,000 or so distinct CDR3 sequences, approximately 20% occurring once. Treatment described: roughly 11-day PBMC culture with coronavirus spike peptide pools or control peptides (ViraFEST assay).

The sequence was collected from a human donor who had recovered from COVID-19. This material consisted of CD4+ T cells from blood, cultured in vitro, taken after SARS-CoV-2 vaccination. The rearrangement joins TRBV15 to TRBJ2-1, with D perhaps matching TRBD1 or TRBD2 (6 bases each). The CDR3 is CATSRNRGLGNEQFF. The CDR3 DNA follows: TGTGCCACCAGCAGAAATCGGGGGCTCGGCAATGAGCAGTTCTTC.